Listed below are T cell receptor beta chains from one sample, sequenced in a study of regulatory T cells in long-lasting Graves disease. TCRdb redid the calling of the multiplex PCR reads with MiXCR, one entry per CDR3 protein. This sample carries about 470,000 distinct CDR3 sequences, 20% of them seen once, and the ten largest clones take roughly 8%. Sequenced material: peripheral blood mononuclear cells (PBMCs), taken when the disease was refractory, from a patient treated with antithyroid drugs. The receptors were sampled from a female donor with Graves disease. CDR3s include the opening cysteine and the closing phenylalanine or tryptophan. The D gene is left open where the match is weak. Not every row has a clone size; where given, it reads once, few, many or a size class.

J gene | D gene | V gene | clone size | CDR3 DNA | CDR3 protein
TRBJ2-5 | TRBD1 | TRBV10-3 | . | TGTGCCATCCGACCCGCGACAGGGGCGTTCGAGACCCAGTACTTC | CAIRPATGAFETQYF
TRBJ2-7 | . | TRBV3-1 | . | TGTGCCAGCAGCCCAGGGGACCTCGGGCAGTACTTC | CASSPGDLGQYF
TRBJ2-7 | TRBD2 | TRBV27 | many | TGTGCCAGCAGTTACACTAGCGAGTCCTACGAGCAGTACTTC | CASSYTSESYEQYF
TRBJ2-5 | . | TRBV19 | . | TGTGCCAGTAAAGAGGACCCCCGAGGTGGAGAGACCCAGTACTTC | CASKEDPRGGETQYF
TRBJ2-7 | TRBD2 | TRBV28 | few | TGTGCCAGTCAGGCAGTAGCGGGAGAGGCCTACGAGCAGTACTTC | CASQAVAGEAYEQYF
TRBJ2-7 | TRBD1 | TRBV19 | few | TGTGCCAGTAGTCTGTCCATGGGACAGGGATTCTACGAGCAGTACTTC | CASSLSMGQGFYEQYF
TRBJ2-7 | TRBD2 | TRBV6-1 | . | TGTGCCAGCAGCCCAGGACTAGCGGGGAGCTCCTACGAGCAGTACTTC | CASSPGLAGSSYEQYF
TRBJ2-2 | TRBD1 | TRBV20-1 | . | TGCAGTGCTAGGAACAGGGGCAACACCGGGGAGCTGTTTTTT | CSARNRGNTGELFF
TRBJ1-2 | . | TRBV28 | many | TGTGCCAGCAGCCGTATTGGGGGGTATGGCTACACCTTC | CASSRIGGYGYTF
TRBJ1-2 | . | TRBV12-3/TRBV12-4 | many | TGTGCCAGCAGTTTAGATGTTGGGGCGGGTGGCTACACCTTC | CASSLDVGAGGYTF
TRBJ2-7 | TRBD2 | TRBV4-1 | . | TGCGCCAGCAGCCAAGATCGAGCGGGAGAGTACGAGCAGTACTTC | CASSQDRAGEYEQYF
TRBJ2-5 | . | TRBV7-6 | . | TGTGCCAGCAGCTTCGGGTCAGTTTTGGAGACCCAGTACTTC | CASSFGSVLETQYF
TRBJ1-6 | . | TRBV27 | . | TGTGCCAGCAGGCCAGGGGTAGAGAATTCACCCCTCCACTTT | CASRPGVENSPLHF
TRBJ2-4 | . | TRBV18 | . | TGTGCCAGCTCACCTAGTAACCGCCAGTTCATTCAGTACTTC | CASSPSNRQFIQYF
TRBJ2-7 | TRBD2 | TRBV19 | . | TGTGCCAGTAGTATGGTGGCGGGAGGTGGCTACGAGCAGTACTTC | CASSMVAGGGYEQYF
TRBJ2-1 | . | TRBV27 | few | TGTGCCAGCAGTTTATCACGGGTGAATGAGCAGTTCTTC | CASSLSRVNEQFF
TRBJ1-1 | . | TRBV30 | many | TGTGCCTGGAGTGTACGGACCAACACTGAAGCTTTCTTT | CAWSVRTNTEAFF
TRBJ1-2 | . | TRBV28 | many | TGTGCCAGCAGCCAAGGGCGACAGAAAGGCTACACCTTC | CASSQGRQKGYTF
TRBJ1-5 | . | TRBV19 | . | TGTGCCAGTACCTCATTGGGTAGCAGGGTGGGTCAGCCCCAGCATTTT | CASTSLGSRVGQPQHF
TRBJ2-7 | . | TRBV7-9 | many | TGTGCCAGCAGCTGGGATAGCGGTGCCTACGAGCAGTACTTC | CASSWDSGAYEQYF
TRBJ2-1 | TRBD2 | TRBV19 | . | TGTGCCAGTATTCCGAGGACGGGAGGGCCGGACAATGAGCAGTTCTTC | CASIPRTGGPDNEQFF
TRBJ2-5 | . | TRBV28 | many | TGTGCCAGCAGGGACGGACAAGATAGGACCCAGTACTTC | CASRDGQDRTQYF
TRBJ2-4 | . | TRBV27 | many | TGTGCCAGCAGCTTCCGGGGCATAGCAAACATTCAGTACTTC | CASSFRGIANIQYF
TRBJ2-7 | TRBD1 | TRBV6-1 | . | TGTGCCAGCTTGGACAGGGACTACGAGCAGTACTTC | CASLDRDYEQYF
TRBJ2-5 | TRBD2 | TRBV12-3/TRBV12-4 | many | TGTGCCAGCAGTCTCGGGACTAGCGGGAGGGGTCAGACCCAGTACTTC | CASSLGTSGRGQTQYF
TRBJ1-1 | . | TRBV12-3/TRBV12-4 | many | TGTGCCAGCAGTTCCACCTTCCGCCCTGAAGCTTTCTTT | CASSSTFRPEAFF
TRBJ1-5 | TRBD1 | TRBV19 | few | TGTGCCAGTAGTTCCGGGACAGGGAGCAATCAGCCCCAGCATTTT | CASSSGTGSNQPQHF
TRBJ2-2 | . | TRBV6-2/TRBV6-3 | . | TGTGCCAGCAGTTACCGGAGGCCCACCGGGGAGCTGTTTTTT | CASSYRRPTGELFF
TRBJ1-1 | . | TRBV29-1 | few | TGCAGCGTCGTAATATTAGGGACGGACACTGAAGCTTTCTTT | CSVVILGTDTEAFF
TRBJ2-5 | . | TRBV7-8 | few | TGTGCCAGCAGCCCTAGTCGGTGGACGCTCGAAGAGACCCAGTACTTC | CASSPSRWTLEETQYF
TRBJ1-1 | TRBD1 | TRBV7-9 | . | TGTGCCAGCAGTATCCTACCGGGACAGGGGGCCTCGAACACTGAAGCTTTCTTT | CASSILPGQGASNTEAFF
TRBJ2-7 | . | TRBV27 | few | TGTGCCAGCAGTTCGCTCAGAGGACTAAACTACGAGCAGTACTTC | CASSSLRGLNYEQYF
TRBJ1-1 | . | TRBV27 | few | TGTGCCAGCAGGACGGACCGTATGAACACTGAAGCTTTCTTT | CASRTDRMNTEAFF
TRBJ2-2 | . | TRBV19 | . | TGTGCCAGTATTACCGAAGCGGGGAACACCGGGGAGCTGTTTTTT | CASITEAGNTGELFF
TRBJ1-1 | . | TRBV4-1 | . | TGCGCCAGCAGCCAAGTTGGAAATTGGGCTGAAGCTTTCTTT | CASSQVGNWAEAFF
TRBJ1-2 | . | TRBV5-1 | . | TGCGCCAGCAGCTTGGACGAGGGCCGCTATGGCTACACCTTC | CASSLDEGRYGYTF
TRBJ1-1 | . | TRBV7-3 | . | TGTGCCAGCAGCTGGGGGACCCCAGGGGCCCGCTCTGAAGCTTTCTTT | CASSWGTPGARSEAFF
TRBJ2-7 | . | TRBV29-1 | many | TGCAGCGTTTTGGGGGGAGACTACGAGCAGTACTTC | CSVLGGDYEQYF
TRBJ2-1 | TRBD2 | TRBV11-2 | . | TGTGCCAGCAGCTTAGTTCCTAGCGGGGCTGGCAATGAGCAGTTCTTC | CASSLVPSGAGNEQFF
TRBJ2-2 | TRBD2 | TRBV28 | many | TGTGCCAGCAGCAATGCGTGGGGGAGGGACACCGGGGAGCTGTTTTTT | CASSNAWGRDTGELFF
TRBJ1-5 | . | TRBV6-4 | . | TGTGCCAGCAGTGACAAACCCCAGCATTTT | CASSDKPQHF
TRBJ2-7 | TRBD2 | TRBV5-1 | . | TGCGCCAGCAGCTTTAGCGGGGCTAGCGGAGGAGAGCAGTACTTC | CASSFSGASGGEQYF
TRBJ1-5 | TRBD1 | TRBV19 | few | TGTGCCAGTAGTATCGTGTGGGACAGTAGCAATCAGCCCCAGCATTTT | CASSIVWDSSNQPQHF
TRBJ2-1 | TRBD2 | TRBV6-1 | few | TGTGCCAGCAGCCCTCTAGCGGGAGATAGAGGTGAGCAGTTCTTC | CASSPLAGDRGEQFF
TRBJ2-7 | . | TRBV20-1 | many | TGCAGTGTCCTCTCCCTCTCAGGTTCTAACGAGCAGTACTTC | CSVLSLSGSNEQYF
TRBJ2-5 | . | TRBV29-1 | few | TGCAGCGTTGAAAGGGGAGAAGAGACCCAGTACTTC | CSVERGEETQYF
TRBJ2-3 | . | TRBV20-1 | . | TGCAGTGCCCTCCCCGGTGGGATAGATACGCAGTATTTT | CSALPGGIDTQYF
TRBJ1-3 | . | TRBV6-1 | . | TGTGCCAGCAGTGACGATCTTGGAAACACCATATATTTT | CASSDDLGNTIYF